The rows below give T cell receptor beta chains drawn from one sample of a study of blood T cell repertoires in COVID-19. The data were produced by immunoSEQ multiplex PCR, yet TCRdb's version contains in-frame clones alone and is incomplete. The sample holds 45,000 to 60,000 clones, approximately 90% seen once. Specimen: peripheral blood. The receptors originated from a man between 50 and 59 years old with acute or convalescent COVID-19. Each CDR3 is given with its conserved first and last residue. Each record gives: V gene, clone size, D gene, J gene, CDR3 protein, CDR3 DNA. The D gene is left open where the match is weak. A row's size may be missing; if present it is once, few, many or a size class.

V gene: TRBV18
clone size: .
D gene: TRBD2
J gene: TRBJ2-1
CDR3 protein: CASSPLASGEVNEQFF
CDR3 DNA: TGTGCCAGCTCACCACTGGCCAGCGGGGAGGTCAATGAGCAGTTCTTC

V gene: TRBV4-1
clone size: .
D gene: TRBD1
J gene: TRBJ2-2
CDR3 protein: CASSQVGQAGGELFF
CDR3 DNA: TGCGCCAGCAGCCAGGTGGGACAGGCGGGCGGGGAGCTGTTTTTT

V gene: TRBV5-4
clone size: .
D gene: .
J gene: TRBJ1-2
CDR3 protein: CASSPVDSYGYTF
CDR3 DNA: TGTGCCAGCAGCCCTGTGGACAGCTATGGCTACACCTTC

V gene: TRBV13
clone size: once
D gene: TRBD2
J gene: TRBJ2-7
CDR3 protein: CASSAWSGGQVREQYF
CDR3 DNA: TGTGCCAGCAGCGCATGGAGCGGGGGGCAGGTTCGCGAGCAGTACTTC

V gene: TRBV30
clone size: .
D gene: TRBD2
J gene: TRBJ2-7
CDR3 protein: CAWSRSITSGGDEQYF
CDR3 DNA: TGTGCCTGGAGCCGAAGTATTACTAGCGGGGGGGACGAGCAGTACTTC

V gene: TRBV2
clone size: .
D gene: .
J gene: TRBJ1-1
CDR3 protein: CASSLKIEAFF
CDR3 DNA: TGTGCCAGCAGTTTAAAAATTGAAGCTTTCTTT

V gene: TRBV5-1
clone size: .
D gene: .
J gene: TRBJ1-2
CDR3 protein: CASSREAGGFYGYTF
CDR3 DNA: TGCGCCAGCAGCCGAGAGGCAGGAGGTTTCTATGGCTACACCTTC

V gene: TRBV5-1
clone size: once
D gene: TRBD2
J gene: TRBJ2-3
CDR3 protein: CASSLPSGGVLTDTQYF
CDR3 DNA: TGCGCCAGCAGCTTACCCAGCGGGGGGGTCCTCACAGATACGCAGTATTTT

V gene: TRBV14
clone size: .
D gene: .
J gene: TRBJ2-3
CDR3 protein: CASSQGGLPASTDTQYF
CDR3 DNA: TGTGCCAGCAGCCAGGGAGGACTGCCCGCCAGCACAGATACGCAGTATTTT

V gene: TRBV30
clone size: .
D gene: TRBD2
J gene: TRBJ2-1
CDR3 protein: CAGRLRGAYNEQFF
CDR3 DNA: TGTGCCGGACGGCTGCGGGGGGCCTACAATGAGCAGTTCTTC

V gene: TRBV5-8
clone size: .
D gene: .
J gene: TRBJ1-1
CDR3 protein: CASSLLGSTRNTEAFF
CDR3 DNA: TGTGCCAGCAGCTTGTTGGGCTCTACGAGGAACACTGAAGCTTTCTTT

V gene: TRBV10-3
clone size: .
D gene: .
J gene: TRBJ1-4
CDR3 protein: CAISDRGEKLFF
CDR3 DNA: TGTGCCATCAGTGATCGGGGTGAAAAACTGTTTTTT

V gene: TRBV6-5
clone size: .
D gene: .
J gene: TRBJ2-7
CDR3 protein: CASSYHPGEQYF
CDR3 DNA: TGTGCCAGCAGTTATCACCCGGGGGAGCAGTACTTC

V gene: TRBV5-1
clone size: once
D gene: .
J gene: TRBJ2-1
CDR3 protein: CASSLQAGQLNEQFF
CDR3 DNA: TGCGCCAGCAGCCTACAAGCTGGACAGCTCAATGAGCAGTTCTTC

V gene: TRBV3-1/TRBV3-2
clone size: .
D gene: .
J gene: TRBJ2-4
CDR3 protein: CASSHGSPGNIQYF
CDR3 DNA: TGTGCCAGCAGCCACGGGAGCCCCGGGAACATTCAGTACTTC

V gene: TRBV7-2
clone size: .
D gene: .
J gene: TRBJ2-2
CDR3 protein: CASSLGSGNTGELFF
CDR3 DNA: TGTGCCAGCAGCTTGGGTTCAGGGAACACCGGGGAGCTGTTTTTT

V gene: TRBV5-4
clone size: .
D gene: .
J gene: TRBJ2-7
CDR3 protein: CASSSPTGTRGEQYF
CDR3 DNA: TGTGCCAGCAGCTCCCCGACCGGGACAAGGGGCGAGCAGTACTTC

V gene: TRBV30
clone size: .
D gene: .
J gene: TRBJ1-1
CDR3 protein: CAWIDLGRGGAFF
CDR3 DNA: TGTGCCTGGATAGACTTGGGGCGCGGGGGAGCTTTCTTT

V gene: TRBV6-5
clone size: .
D gene: TRBD1
J gene: TRBJ2-5
CDR3 protein: CASRRDRGRGETQYF
CDR3 DNA: TGTGCCAGCAGACGCGACAGGGGGCGAGGGGAGACCCAGTACTTC

V gene: TRBV14
clone size: .
D gene: .
J gene: TRBJ2-1
CDR3 protein: CASSQSESGSNEQFF
CDR3 DNA: TGTGCCAGCAGCCAATCGGAGAGCGGTTCCAATGAGCAGTTCTTC